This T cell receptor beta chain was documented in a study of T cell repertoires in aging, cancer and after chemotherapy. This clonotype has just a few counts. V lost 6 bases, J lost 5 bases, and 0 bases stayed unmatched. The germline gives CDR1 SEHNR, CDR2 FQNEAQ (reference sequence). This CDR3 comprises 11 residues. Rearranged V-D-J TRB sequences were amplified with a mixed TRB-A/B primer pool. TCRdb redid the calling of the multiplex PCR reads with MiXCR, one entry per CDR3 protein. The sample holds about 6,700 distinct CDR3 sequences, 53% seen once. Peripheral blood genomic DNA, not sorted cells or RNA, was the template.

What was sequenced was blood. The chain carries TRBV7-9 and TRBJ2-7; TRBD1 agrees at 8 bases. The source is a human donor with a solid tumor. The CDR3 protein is CASRTGDEQYF. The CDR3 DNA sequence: TGTGCCAGCAGGACAGGGGACGAGCAGTACTTC. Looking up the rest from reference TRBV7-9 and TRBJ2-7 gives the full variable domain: DTGVSQNPRHKITKRGQNVTFRCDPISEHNRLYWYRQTLGQGPEFLTYFQNEAQLEKSRLLSDRFSAERPKGSFSTLEIQRTEQGDSAMYLCASRTGDEQYFGPGTRLTVT.